Each of the 20 T cell receptor beta chains below was sequenced from the same sample in a study of T cell responses to AZD1222 COVID-19 vaccine. Libraries were prepared by immunoSEQ multiplex PCR; TCRdb keeps only in-frame clonotypes and omits some of them. The sample yields some 58,000 clones, more than 75% seen once. Source: peripheral blood, taken 28 days after the second AZD1222 dose. All receptors come from an adult who received the AZD1222 COVID-19 vaccine.

This clone was seen once. The chain links TRBV27 to TRBJ2-1; maybe TRBD1 (5 bases). Germline V gives CDR1 MNHEY, CDR2 SMNVEV (reference sequence). The CDR3 totals 13 residues. Trimming took 2 bases from V and 7 from J, leaving 9 bases between them. This chain's CDR3 is CASSLQGVNEQFF. The DNA for the CDR3 is TGTGCCAGCAGTTTACAAGGGGTTAATGAGCAGTTCTTC.

There are a few counts of this clone. The chain recombines TRBV30 with TRBJ1-4; D ambiguous. This CDR3 is 11 amino acids long. Per germline, CDR1 GTSNPN and CDR2 SVGIG (reference sequence). DNA of the CDR3: TGTGCGAGTGAAACTAATGAAAAACTGTTTTTT. It specifies CASETNEKLFF.

V gene TRBV28 combines with J gene TRBJ1-2; TRBD1 matches 9 bases. The CDR3 covers 16 residues. V shed 4 bases, J shed 5 bases, and the junction held 11 bases outside the gene matches. Germline loops: CDR1 MDHEN, CDR2 SYDVKM. In DNA form, the CDR3 reads TGTGCCAGCAGTTCCGGTCTGGGACAGGGTGGTTATGGCTACACCTTC. Residues: CASSSGLGQGGYGYTF.

The chain combines TRBV2 with TRBJ2-1; 10 bases align to TRBD2. CDR1 is SNHLY, CDR2 FYNNEI, per germline. J lost 7 bases, V lost 5 bases, and 11 bases had no gene match. This CDR3 spans 16 amino acids. CDR3 region: CASSWVSGGNRNEQFF. For the CDR3, the DNA is TGTGCCAGCAGTTGGGTTAGCGGGGGGAATCGGAATGAGCAGTTCTTC.

This rearrangement joins TRBV7-8 to TRBJ2-5, with a possible D match to TRBD2 (7 bases). Germline lookup yields CDR1 SGHVS and CDR2 FQNEAQ. The CDR3 is 15 amino acids. V gave up 4 bases and J gave up 4 bases, with 16 bases separating them. The DNA of the CDR3 is TGTGCCAGCAGCTCGGAGGGGGGGCGGGGAGAGACCCAGTACTTC. Its protein is CASSSEGGRGETQYF. Using reference TRBV7-8 and TRBJ2-5 for the parts outside the CDR3, the full variable domain is GAGVSQSPRYKVAKRGQDVALRCDPISGHVSLFWYQQALGQGPEFLTYFQNEAQLDKSGLPSDRFFAERPEGSVSTLKIQRTQQEDSAVYLCASSSEGGRGETQYFGPGTRLLVL.

The chain recombines TRBV6-6 with TRBJ1-5, with TRBD1 as a possible D gene (6 bases). The V gene's germline CDR1 is MNHNY and CDR2 SVGAGI (reference sequence). Trimming shortened V by 9 bases and J by 11 bases, and 17 bases separated the two germline ends. The CDR3 is made up of 12 amino acids. The CDR3 DNA sequence: TGTGCCAGTTCAGGGGCAGGAATGGCCCAGCATTTT. Translation gives CASSGAGMAQHF.

The chain links TRBV2 to TRBJ1-4; 8 bases map to TRBD1. CDR1 is SNHLY and CDR2 is FYNNEI in the germline V gene. Trimming cost V 6 bases and J 5 bases; bases outside gene matches: 5. CDR3 length equals 14 residues. The CDR3 DNA reads as TGTGCCAGCAGCGCGGACAGGGTCAATGAAAAACTGTTTTTT. Translated: CASSADRVNEKLFF.

The V call is TRBV7-8, the J call TRBJ2-7; the D gene is possibly TRBD2 (5 bases). Germline V CDR1 and CDR2: SGHVS, FQNEAQ. Trimming stripped 11 bases from V and 4 bases from J, with 18 bases between. There are 13 residues in the CDR3. For the CDR3, the DNA is TGTGCCTCAGCTTCCGGGAAACTTTACGAGCAGTACGTC. Protein sequence: CASASGKLYEQYV.

The chain uses TRBV6-1 and TRBJ2-6, with 7 bases identical to TRBD1. The CDR3 consists of 19 residues. The V gene's germline CDR1 is MNHNS and CDR2 SASEGT. Trimming took 2 bases from V and 0 from J; bases not matched to a gene: 10. CDR3 coding DNA: TGTGCCAGCAGTGAAACGGGACAGCAATGGAGCTCTGGGGCCAACGTCCTGACTTTC. Translated: CASSETGQQWSSGANVLTF.

This clone was seen a handful of times. The chain recombines TRBV15 with TRBJ2-7, with TRBD2 as a possible D gene (5 bases). From germline, CDR1 is LNHNV and CDR2 YYDKDF (reference sequence). The CDR3 spans 14 residues. With 4 bases removed from V and 2 bases from J, the gap between germline ends came to 12 bases. As DNA, the CDR3 is TGTGCCACCAGCATGGATGGGAGCACCTACGAGCAGTACTTC. Protein product: CATSMDGSTYEQYF.

V usage is TRBV5-1 and J usage is TRBJ1-3; the match to TRBD1 covers 10 bases. Trimming took 5 bases from V and 2 from J; bases not matched to a gene: 4. This CDR3 region has 15 residues. Per the germline V gene, CDR1 is SGHRS and CDR2 is YFSETQ. The CDR3 bases are TGCGCCAGCAGTGAAGGGACAGGGGCTGGAAACACCATATATTTT. This encodes CASSEGTGAGNTIYF.

This chain connects TRBV19 to TRBJ1-4; 7 bases agree with TRBD1. V lost 1 base and J lost 8; bases outside the gene matches: 7. This CDR3 is 15 amino acids long. CDR1 is LNHDA, CDR2 SQIVND, per germline (reference sequence). For the CDR3, the DNA is TGTGCCAGTAGTATAGGTGGGACAGCCGAAGAAAAACTGTTTTTT. This translates into CASSIGGTAEEKLFF.

CDR3 sequence: CASSIRTGEAYGYTF. The CDR3, as DNA: TGCGCCAGCAGCATCCGGACAGGGGAGGCCTATGGCTACACCTTC. The genes are TRBV5-1 and TRBJ1-2, with 9 positions matching TRBD1. The CDR3 runs to 15 residues. CDR1 SGHRS and CDR2 YFSETQ come from the germline V gene. With 4 bases clipped from V and 4 bases from J, the junction kept 8 bases outside the gene matches.

The CDR3 DNA reads TGTGCCAGCAGCTTAAGCGGATACCAAGAGACCCAGTACTTC. This gives the protein CASSLSGYQETQYF. V usage is TRBV7-2 and J usage is TRBJ2-5; D possibly corresponds to TRBD2 (5 bases). This CDR3 region has 14 residues. The ends were cut back, 2 bases at V and 0 bases at J, with 7 bases in the middle. Germline CDR1 and CDR2: SGHTA and FQGNSA.

The chain joins TRBV5-5 to TRBJ1-2, with TRBD1 matching over 7 bases. V lost 4 bases and J lost 2; bases outside the gene matches: 11. This CDR3 is 16 amino acids long. Germline values: CDR1 SGHKS, CDR2 YYEKEE (reference sequence). The CDR3 region is CASSHKQGRDNYGYTF. CDR3 DNA: TGTGCCAGCAGCCATAAACAGGGGAGGGACAACTATGGCTACACCTTC. The full variable domain, in which reference TRBV5-5 and TRBJ1-2 provide the parts outside the CDR3, is DAGVTQSPTHLIKTRGQQVTLRCSPISGHKSVSWYQQVLGQGPQFIFQYYEKEERGRGNFPDRFSARQFPNYSSELNVNALLLGDSALYLCASSHKQGRDNYGYTFGSGTRLTVV.

V gene TRBV29-1 combines with J gene TRBJ1-6, with D possibly matching TRBD1 (5 bases). Germline V gives CDR1 SQVTM, CDR2 ANQGSEA. This CDR3 contains 13 residues. V shed 7 bases and J shed 6 bases, with 13 bases lying between them. In nucleotides, the CDR3 is TGCAGCGCAGGGACCGGAGGTAATTCACCCCTCCACTTT. Protein product: CSAGTGGNSPLHF.

Points on this clone: The junction shows a germline mismatch at one end, possibly a read error. The V and J genes are TRBV6-5 and TRBJ1-1; 10 bases are shared with TRBD1. The V gene's germline CDR1 is MNHEY and CDR2 SVGAGI. This CDR3 region has 15 residues. Written as DNA, the CDR3 is TGTGCCAGCAGCTACTGGACAGGGGGGAACACTGAAGCTTTCTTT. Encoded protein: CASSYWTGGNTEAFF.

This chain uses TRBV10-2 with TRBJ2-2; D possibly corresponds to TRBD2 (5 bases). In germline, CDR1 is WSHSY, CDR2 SAAADI. Trimming took off 0 bases at V and 5 bases at J, with 7 bases between the two ends. This CDR3 is built from 14 residues. CDR3 sequence: CASSESGGTGELFF. CDR3 nucleotides: TGCGCCAGCAGTGAGTCAGGAGGTACCGGGGAGCTGTTTTTT.

The chain is built from TRBV2 and TRBJ2-1; D ambiguous. This CDR3 comprises 11 residues. Germline V gene lookup returns CDR1 SNHLY and CDR2 FYNNEI. V gave up 6 bases and J gave up 9 bases, with 9 bases separating them. In DNA form, the CDR3 reads TGTGCCAGCAGCCGGACCATTGAGCAGTTCTTC. It is translated as CASSRTIEQFF.

This clone was seen only a few times. The rearrangement links TRBV6-5 to TRBJ1-6, with TRBD1 matching 9 bases. The V segment lost 7 bases and the J segment 9 bases; nucleotides outside the gene matches: 10. This CDR3 spans 15 amino acids. Germline CDR1 and CDR2: MNHEY and SVGAGI. The CDR3 DNA reads TGTGCCAGCACCCGTGGACAGGGGACGAGTTCACCCCTCCACTTT. Amino acid sequence: CASTRGQGTSSPLHF.